These 15 T cell receptor beta chains originate from one sample sequenced in a study of T cell clonality in common variable immunodeficiency. Repertoires were generated with immunoSEQ multiplex PCR, while TCRdb's copy carries only in-frame clones and drops some. This table holds about 52,000 clones with no singletons; the top ten claim about 1.7%. The sequencing input was peripheral blood mononuclear cells. Receptor source: a person between 18 and 69 years old in good health.

This clone was picked up many times. The read is 3 residues too short to cover the CDR3 end, so that end is filled in from the germline J gene. The V and J genes are TRBV18 and TRBJ1-3, with D unclear. Trimming took off 4 bases at V and 8 bases at J, with 18 bases between the two ends. The CDR3 loop spans 15 amino acids. Per germline, CDR1 KGHSH and CDR2 LQKENI. The CDR3 region is CASSHLGALRDTIYF. The sequenced CDR3 bases are TGTGCCAGCTCACACCTGGGCGCCCTCAGAGACACC.

This clone was seen ten or more times. The CDR3 end falls 3 residues outside the read, so it is completed with the germline J gene. The chain joins TRBV10-3 to TRBJ1-5; 8 nucleotides match TRBD1. Losses at the gene ends were 2 bases for V and 7 bases for J; bases not matched to a gene: 4. The CDR3 extends over 14 amino acids. The V gene's germline CDR1 is ENHRY and CDR2 SYGVKD. The part of the CDR3 DNA that was read is TGTGCCATCAGTGAGGACAGGGGACACCAGCCC. This encodes CAISEDRGHQP. The entire CDR3 protein reads CAISEDRGHQPQHF.

This clone was seen at least ten times. The read terminates 3 residues before the CDR3 end, so the remaining end is supplied by the germline J gene. The chain recombines TRBV20-1 with TRBJ2-7, with D maybe TRBD2 (5 bases). Germline-derived CDR1 and CDR2 are DFQATT and SNEGSKA (reference sequence). V was pared by 0 bases and J by 6 bases, with 18 bases between. This CDR3 region has 15 residues. Partial CDR3 DNA: TGCAGTGCTAGAGATTCGACTACCCCGTTGGGCGAG. This codes for CSARDSTTPLGE. The full CDR3 protein reads CSARDSTTPLGEQYF.

This clone was observed many times. The CDR3 is cut off 3 residues early in the read; its end comes from the germline J gene. The chain carries TRBV20-1 and TRBJ1-5, with D possibly being TRBD1 (5 bases). Trimming took 0 bases from V and 6 from J, leaving 12 bases between them. This CDR3 contains 14 residues. Germline V gene sequence: CDR1 DFQATT, CDR2 SNEGSKA (reference sequence). This CDR3 reads CSARETTASQPQHF. Partial CDR3 DNA: TGCAGTGCTAGAGAGACGACAGCAAGTCAGCCC.

In this sample, this clone turned up many times. Coverage ceases 3 residues before the CDR3 finishes, and the germline J gene fills in the end. V and J are TRBV19 and TRBJ2-5; D is possibly TRBD1 (6 bases). V gave up 3 bases and J gave up 1 base, with 15 bases separating them. The CDR3 is 16 residues long. Germline V CDR1 and CDR2: LNHDA, SQIVND (reference sequence). CDR3 amino acids: CASSMAGVGAQETQYF. CDR3 DNA (partial): TGTGCCAGTAGTATGGCGGGTGTGGGGGCCCAAGAGACC.

This clone occurred many times. The read ends 3 residues before the CDR3 terminus; that terminus is restored from the germline J gene. V gene TRBV5-1 combines with J gene TRBJ2-3; 12 bases fit TRBD2. The CDR3 spans 16 residues. Germline CDR1 is SGHRS and CDR2 is YFSETQ. The V segment lost 4 bases and the J segment 0 bases; nucleotides outside the gene matches: 3. The CDR3 loop is CASSIGLAGSTDTQYF. CDR3 bases read: TGCGCCAGCAGCATAGGACTAGCGGGGAGCACAGATACG.

This clone was found many times. The read terminates 3 residues before the CDR3 end, so the remaining end is supplied by the germline J gene. V and J are TRBV30 and TRBJ2-3, with 8 bases fitting TRBD1. This CDR3 region has 16 residues. V lost 1 base to trimming and J lost 2 bases; unmatched junction nucleotides: 8. Germline CDR1 GTSNPN, CDR2 SVGIG (reference sequence). The sequenced CDR3 bases are TGTGCCTGGAGTGGCGATGGGACAGGTTCCACAGATACG. As protein: CAWSGDGTGSTDT. From start to end, the CDR3 is CAWSGDGTGSTDTQYF.

In the case of this clone: A read error is possible here, since a much larger clone lies one base away. Coverage ceases 3 residues before the CDR3 finishes, and the germline J gene fills in the end. The chain carries TRBV6-1 and TRBJ2-1; D ambiguous. Trimming cost V 1 base and J 4 bases, with 14 bases left between them. The CDR3 contains 16 residues. Germline CDR1 MNHNS, CDR2 SASEGT. This chain's CDR3 is CASSEVNYQLYNEQFF. The DNA read from the CDR3 is TGTGCCAGCAGTGAAGTTAACTATCAACTTTACAATGAG.

In its sample, this clone was seen many times. With the read ending 3 residues before the CDR3 end, the germline J gene is used to fill in that end. The V and J genes are TRBV19 and TRBJ2-1; D call uncertain. The CDR3 is 13 residues long. Germline values: CDR1 LNHDA, CDR2 SQIVND (reference sequence). The V gene lost 2 bases and the J gene lost 6 bases, with 8 bases spanning the gap. CDR3 residues: CASSISTGNEQFF. Incomplete CDR3 DNA: TGTGCCAGTAGTATAAGTACGGGCAATGAG.

This clone was seen repeatedly, ten times or more. The sequenced part of the CDR3 DNA is TGTGCCAGCAGCATCGACAGGGTCTCCTACGAG. It encodes CASSIDRVSYE. The whole CDR3 protein is CASSIDRVSYEQYF. The chain carries TRBV7-9 and TRBJ2-7, with 7 bases that match TRBD1. With the read ending 3 residues before the CDR3 end, the germline J gene is used to fill in that end. This CDR3 contains 14 residues. Germline assignment: CDR1 SEHNR and CDR2 FQNEAQ (reference sequence). J lost 0 bases, V lost 5 bases, and 4 bases had no gene match.

To note about this clone: The junction departs from the called germline gene at one end, perhaps through a read error. The DNA ends 3 residues before the CDR3 does, and the rest of the CDR3 is filled in from the germline J gene. The sample carries other DNA sequences with the same CDR3. V gene TRBV19 combines with J gene TRBJ1-2; 8 positions agree with TRBD1. From germline, CDR1 is LNHDA and CDR2 SQIVND (reference sequence). The CDR3 spans 16 residues. The CDR3 here is CASSPGTGETNYGYTF. The CDR3 DNA, read in part, is TGTGCCAGTAGTCCGGGGACAGGCGAAACTAACTATGGA.

The table lists this clone with many counts. The sequenced fragment ends 3 residues before the CDR3 boundary, so the rest is inferred from the germline J gene. V is TRBV6-2 or TRBV6-3 and J is TRBJ2-3; 13 positions agree with TRBD2. In germline, CDR1 is MNHEY, CDR2 SVGEGT. This CDR3 region has 17 residues. The covered CDR3 bases are TGTGCCAGCAGTTACTCATCGGGACTAGCGGGACGAAAGACG. Protein: CASSYSSGLAGRKT. The full CDR3 protein is CASSYSSGLAGRKTQYF.

About this clone itself: Read coverage stops 3 residues before the CDR3 terminus; the germline J gene supplies the remainder. The V gene is TRBV7-9, the J gene TRBJ2-4, with TRBD2 identical over 9 bases. The V gene's germline CDR1 is SEHNR and CDR2 FQNEAQ (reference sequence). The CDR3 spans 12 residues. The sequenced part of the CDR3 DNA is TGTGCCAGCAGATGGACAGCGGGGGGT. Translating gives CASRWTAGG. The full CDR3 protein is CASRWTAGGQYF.

This clone was counted at least ten times. The CDR3 end is not reached by the read, which stops 3 residues before it; the germline J gene fills it in. The V and J genes are TRBV20-1 and TRBJ2-2; the D is unclear. This CDR3 is built from 15 residues. Between the trimmed V and J ends, which lost 0 bases and 1 base, there was a span of 9 bases. Per the germline V gene, CDR1 is DFQATT and CDR2 is SNEGSKA (reference sequence). CDR3 sequence: CSARDSTLNTGELFF. CDR3 DNA (partial): TGCAGTGCTAGAGATAGCACTCTGAACACCGGGGAG.

This clone was recorded a few times. Relative to the germline gene, one junction end is altered; a read error may explain this. The CDR3 end falls 3 residues outside the read, so it is completed with the germline J gene. Other DNA sequences in this specimen translate into the identical CDR3. The V gene is TRBV2, the J gene TRBJ1-2, with D tentatively TRBD1 (6 bases). CDR1 and CDR2 (germline): SNHLY, FYNNEI. CDR3 length: 14 residues. CDR3 DNA (partial): TGCGCCAGCAGGCCTGGACAGAACGACTATGGC. It is translated as CASRPGQNDYG. The whole CDR3 protein is CASRPGQNDYGYTF.